These 27 T cell receptor beta chains share one sample of origin, sequenced in a study of beta chain features in type 1 diabetes. Investigators reverse transcribed all isolated RNA, so they sequenced expressed TCRB transcripts. The method was immunoSEQ multiplex PCR; TCRdb's version includes in-frame clones alone and lacks a portion of them. Counted here are about 42,000 clones, roughly 50% occurring once; the ten biggest clones make up roughly 0.25%. The specimen sequenced was stem cell memory CD4+ T cells from blood. These receptors were obtained from a woman in her thirties in good health.

The gene calls are TRBV7-2 and TRBJ2-7, with 8 positions matching TRBD2. The CDR3 covers 15 residues. Germline trimming cut 5 bases from V and 4 bases from J; bases unmatched to any gene: 10. In germline, CDR1 is SGHTA, CDR2 FQGNSA. CDR3 in amino acids: CASSPGDSGSYEQYF. The CDR3 DNA follows: TGTGCCAGCAGCCCCGGTGACAGCGGGAGTTACGAGCAGTACTTC.

This clone appeared a few times. The chain links TRBV23-1 to TRBJ1-4, with 7 bases identical to TRBD1. TRBV23-1 is an ORF, and what it does is uncertain. The CDR3 consists of 15 residues. V trimming: 2 bases; J trimming: 6 bases; junction bases outside the gene matches: 6. DNA of the CDR3: TGCGCCAGCAGTCAAAAAGGGGGCGGAGATGAAAAACTGTTTTTT. This sequence encodes CASSQKGGGDEKLFF.

In this sample, this clone turned up a few times. The chain recombines TRBV10-3 with TRBJ1-2; perhaps TRBD1 as D (5 bases). Germline CDR1 reads ENHRY; CDR2 reads SYGVKD. The CDR3 length is 14 residues. Trimming took 4 bases from V and 2 from J, leaving 11 bases between them. The CDR3 sequence: CAISGSNRNYGYTF. The CDR3 DNA sequence: TGTGCCATCAGTGGCAGCAACAGGAACTATGGCTACACCTTC.

In this sample, this clone turned up a few times. This chain joins TRBV11-2 and TRBJ2-2; the match to TRBD2 covers 11 bases. The germline V gene encodes CDR1 SGHAT and CDR2 FQNNGV. This CDR3 is built from 15 residues. J was trimmed by 8 bases and V by 5 bases; bases with no gene match: 7. Written as DNA, the CDR3 is TGTGCCAGCAGCCCAGGGACTAGCGGTGCTGGGGAGCTGTTTTTT. Its translation is CASSPGTSGAGELFF.

The CDR3 protein is CASSLDLGAGGYEQYF. The CDR3 nucleotides are TGTGCCAGCAGCTTAGATCTCGGGGCAGGGGGCTACGAGCAGTACTTC. The chain carries TRBV11-2 and TRBJ2-7; 7 nucleotides agree with TRBD1. Trimming cost V 0 bases and J 3 bases; bases outside gene matches: 8. Germline V gives CDR1 SGHAT, CDR2 FQNNGV. The CDR3 has 16 amino acids.

This clone was recorded a few times. The chain couples TRBV7-9 to TRBJ2-1; 9 bases line up with TRBD2. The trim removed 3 bases at V and 3 bases at J, leaving 3 bases unmatched. This CDR3 has 15 residues. From germline, CDR1 is SEHNR and CDR2 FQNEAQ (reference sequence). The CDR3 nucleotides are TGTGCCAGCAGCTTTCTAGCGGGGATCTACAATGAGCAGTTCTTC. It yields the protein CASSFLAGIYNEQFF.

This clone turned up a few times. One end of the junction varies from germline; a read error may be responsible. This sequence joins TRBV7-2 and TRBJ2-7; 10 bases fit TRBD1. The CDR3 runs 14 residues. The germline gives CDR1 SGHTA, CDR2 FQGNSA. The CDR3 DNA is TGTGCCAGCAGCTCAGGGACAGGGGACTACGCGCAGTACTTC. This sequence encodes CASSSGTGDYAQYF.

This clone was seen a handful of times. This rearrangement joins TRBV7-2 to TRBJ2-7, with 7 positions matching TRBD2. After removal of 2 bases from V and 6 bases from J, the junction contained 7 bases not matched to a gene. This CDR3 spans 14 amino acids. CDR1 is SGHTA, CDR2 FQGNSA, per germline. CDR3 amino acids: CASSLLQLASEQYF. Here the CDR3 DNA reads TGTGCCAGCAGCTTACTCCAACTAGCGTCCGAGCAGTACTTC.

For this clone: One end of the junction varies from germline; a read error may be responsible. This chain connects TRBV7-7 to TRBJ2-5; 12 bases are shared with TRBD1. The CDR3 extends over 16 amino acids. Germline CDR1 SSHAT, CDR2 FNYEAQ (reference sequence). The DNA for the CDR3 is TGTGCTAGCAGCTTGGGGGACAGGGGGCTTTGGGAGACCCAGTACTTC. It specifies CASSLGDRGLWETQYF.

This clone occurred a few times. The CDR3, as DNA: TGCGCCAGCAGTGAAGGACAGGGGGCCCAAAATGAGCAGTTCTTC. Encoded protein: CASSEGQGAQNEQFF. The chain carries TRBV10-2 and TRBJ2-1; 11 bases are a match to TRBD1. Germline lookup yields CDR1 WSHSY and CDR2 SAAADI. The CDR3 consists of 15 residues. V lost 3 bases and J lost 7; bases outside the gene matches: 5.

The chain couples TRBV6-1 to TRBJ2-5; possibly TRBD1 for D (5 bases). The J call may be mistaken, given a closer DNA end match to TRBJ2-7. This CDR3 region has 13 residues. Germline V gene sequence: CDR1 MNHNS, CDR2 SASEGT. CDR3 DNA sequence: TGTGCCAGCGGAAGGGGTGTCATCTACGAGCAGTACTTC. It specifies CASGRGVIYEQYF.

The V gene is TRBV2, the J gene TRBJ2-2, with 7 bases lining up with TRBD1. V shed 8 bases and J 0 bases; nucleotides not matched to a gene: 9. Germline V gives CDR1 SNHLY, CDR2 FYNNEI. CDR3 size: 16 residues. The CDR3 sequence is CASVSRGSTNTGELFF. Here the CDR3 DNA reads TGTGCCAGCGTTTCCAGGGGGTCGACGAACACCGGGGAGCTGTTTTTT.

Comments on this clone: At one end the junction does not follow the germline gene, possibly because of a read error. This sequence joins TRBV7-7 and TRBJ2-7, with 8 bases matching TRBD2. Germline CDR1 is SSHAT and CDR2 is FNYEAQ (reference sequence). CDR3 length equals 16 residues. CDR3 nucleotide sequence: TGTGCTAGCAGCCCCCGGGGGGGGCGGGGGACCTACGAGCAGTACTTC. Its translation is CASSPRGGRGTYEQYF.

The chain couples TRBV4-3 to TRBJ1-5; D not certain. V was trimmed by 0 bases and J by 2 bases, leaving 5 bases between them. CDR1 is LGHNA and CDR2 is YSLEER in the germline V gene. This CDR3 is built from 14 residues. The CDR3 DNA follows: TGCGCCAGCAGCCAAGATGGGCGCAATCAGCCCCAGCATTTT. Its protein product is CASSQDGRNQPQHF.

DNA for the CDR3: TGTGCCAGCTCACAGGGGACAGGTCGGCTGAACACTGAAGCTTTCTTT. It translates to CASSQGTGRLNTEAFF. The chain has TRBV18 and TRBJ1-1; 8 nucleotides line up with TRBD1. This CDR3 contains 16 residues. The V gene's germline CDR1 is KGHSH and CDR2 LQKENI. V trimming: 4 bases; J trimming: 0 bases; junction bases outside the gene matches: 7.

The rearrangement joins TRBV5-1 to TRBJ2-2, with 8 bases identical to TRBD1. From germline, CDR1 is SGHRS and CDR2 YFSETQ. The length of the CDR3 is 16 residues. Losses at the gene ends were 0 bases for V and 6 bases for J; bases not matched to a gene: 7. CDR3 residues: CASSLDWTGKSGELFF. The CDR3 coding sequence is TGCGCCAGCAGCTTGGATTGGACAGGGAAGTCCGGGGAGCTGTTTTTT.

V and J are TRBV2 and TRBJ2-7; no definite D call. The CDR3 is made up of 12 amino acids. Trimming pared 3 bases from V and 6 bases from J, leaving 9 bases between. The V gene's germline CDR1 is SNHLY and CDR2 FYNNEI. The CDR3 region is CASSDSWSEQYF. The DNA of the CDR3 is TGTGCCAGCAGTGATAGTTGGAGCGAGCAGTACTTC.

V usage is TRBV19 and J usage is TRBJ2-5, with 11 positions matching TRBD1. The CDR3 is 13 residues long. V trimming: 10 bases; J trimming: 5 bases; junction bases outside the gene matches: 6. Germline V gives CDR1 LNHDA, CDR2 SQIVND (reference sequence). The CDR3: CATRTGGVETQYF. CDR3 DNA: TGTGCCACCAGGACAGGGGGCGTGGAGACCCAGTACTTC.

The chain joins TRBV5-1 to TRBJ2-2; 7 bases match TRBD1. The CDR3 runs 15 residues. Germline trimming cut 5 bases from V and 4 bases from J; bases unmatched to any gene: 8. The V gene's germline CDR1 is SGHRS and CDR2 YFSETQ. In DNA form, the CDR3 reads TGCGCCAGCAGACAAACGACAGGGCCCACCGGGGAGCTGTTTTTT. It yields the protein CASRQTTGPTGELFF. Variable domain in full (rest from reference TRBV5-1 and TRBJ2-2): KAGVTQTPRYLIKTRGQQVTLSCSPISGHRSVSWYQQTPGQGLQFLFEYFSETQRNKGNFPGRFSGRQFSNSRSEMNVSTLELGDSALYLCASRQTTGPTGELFFGEGSRLTVL.

The chain couples TRBV19 to TRBJ2-1; 7 nucleotides align to TRBD1. Germline values: CDR1 LNHDA, CDR2 SQIVND (reference sequence). The CDR3 contains 16 residues. V lost 4 bases to trimming and J lost 8 bases; unmatched junction nucleotides: 14. The CDR3 here is CASSSNDREFLDEQFF. Here the CDR3 DNA reads TGTGCCAGTAGTAGTAACGACAGGGAGTTCCTAGATGAGCAGTTCTTC. Supplemented by reference TRBV19 and TRBJ2-1, the full variable domain reads DGGITQSPKYLFRKEGQNVTLSCEQNLNHDAMYWYRQDPGQGLRLIYYSQIVNDFQKGDIAEGYSVSREKKESFPLTVTSAQKNPTAFYLCASSSNDREFLDEQFFGPGTRLTVL.

The rearrangement links TRBV7-9 to TRBJ2-7; D possibly corresponds to TRBD1 (5 bases). The germline V gene encodes CDR1 SEHNR and CDR2 FQNEAQ (reference sequence). Trimming stripped 6 bases from V and 0 bases from J, with 15 bases between. The CDR3 covers 15 residues. The chain's CDR3 is CASRLDTAPSYEQYF. The CDR3 coding sequence is TGTGCCAGCAGACTGGACACCGCGCCCTCCTACGAGCAGTACTTC.

The chain is built from TRBV7-2 and TRBJ2-4, with 11 nucleotides matching TRBD1. Looked up from germline, CDR1 is SGHTA and CDR2 is FQGNSA. V shed 5 bases and J 5 bases; nucleotides not matched to a gene: 5. This CDR3 contains 15 residues. CDR3 sequence (DNA): TGTGCCAGCAGCCAAGGACAGGGGGCCCAAAACATTCAGTACTTC. Amino acids: CASSQGQGAQNIQYF.

In DNA form, the CDR3 reads TGTGCCAGCACCCATGGACTAGCGGGGAATGAGCAGTTCTTC. Amino acid sequence: CASTHGLAGNEQFF. This sequence joins TRBV7-2 and TRBJ2-1, with TRBD2 matching 12 bases. The CDR3 has 14 residues. The J segment lost 7 bases and the V segment lost 7 bases, leaving 5 bases of the junction unmatched. Germline V lookup: CDR1 SGHTA, CDR2 FQGNSA.

The CDR3 DNA follows: TGTGCCAGCAGTGAAGCGTTTGGGACAGGGCTTGGCGAGCAGTACTTC. It yields the protein CASSEAFGTGLGEQYF. The chain carries TRBV6-1 and TRBJ2-7; 9 nucleotides line up with TRBD1. The CDR3 totals 16 residues. J gave up 6 bases and V 0 bases, and 9 bases lay outside the gene matches. Germline V gives CDR1 MNHNS, CDR2 SASEGT.

The J gene is TRBJ2-5, the V gene TRBV5-5; 7 bases are shared with TRBD2. Germline CDR1 is SGHKS and CDR2 is YYEKEE (reference sequence). V trimming: 4 bases; J trimming: 1 base; junction bases outside the gene matches: 4. The CDR3 totals 14 residues. The CDR3 sequence is CASSRTSAQETQYF. DNA of the CDR3: TGTGCCAGCAGCCGAACTAGCGCCCAAGAGACCCAGTACTTC.

This sequence joins TRBV7-3 and TRBJ2-3, with 8 nucleotides matching TRBD1. The V gene end was trimmed by 5 bases and the J gene end by 4 bases; junction bases not matched to a gene: 5. Germline V gene data show CDR1 as SGHTA and CDR2 as FQGTGA. The CDR3 covers 14 residues. For the CDR3, the DNA is TGTGCCAGCAGCAGGACAGGGTTTGCAGATACGCAGTATTTT. This sequence encodes CASSRTGFADTQYF.

V and J are TRBV4-3 and TRBJ1-1; D unresolved. The CDR3 loop spans 19 amino acids. V shed 0 bases and J shed 6 bases, with 26 bases lying between them. CDR1 is LGHNA, CDR2 YSLEER, per germline. The CDR3 DNA follows: TGCGCCAGCAGCCAAGATGTCGTGGCCCCTTCGTTCCCAGCGGCTGAAGCTTTCTTT. It yields the protein CASSQDVVAPSFPAAEAFF.